This T cell receptor beta chain emerged from a study of graft-versus-host responses after intestinal transplantation. Study information: Among the recipients, all got anti-thymocyte globulin induction and then tacrolimus and steroids for around 3 years.

This clone was seen more than once but under ten times. Its antigen is as yet unknown. Broader study findings: The highest levels of circulating GvH clones went along with early declines in HvG clones after transplant. Patients with graft-donor T cell macrochimerism had high graft-versus-host to host-versus-graft clonal ratios in allografts.

Unmatched junction bases numbered 5, after V lost 0 bases and J lost 7 bases. CDR1 is MNHEY and CDR2 is SVGAGI in the germline V gene. The CDR3 has 15 residues. Here immunoSEQ multiplex PCR was the method, and the copy in TCRdb shows in-frame clones only, minus some. The data hold 12,000 or so clones, with over 90% observed a single time. This chain links TRBV6-5 with TRBJ2-1; 8 nucleotides agree with TRBD2. This clonotype was obtained from a human patient who received an intestinal transplant, so some T cells may come from the graft donor. Here the sequenced sample was PBMCs, taken roughly 110 days after intestinal transplant. CDR3 in DNA: TGTGCCAGCAGTTACTCGGACGGGAGGGAAAATGAGCAGTTCTTC. Its translation: CASSYSDGRENEQFF.